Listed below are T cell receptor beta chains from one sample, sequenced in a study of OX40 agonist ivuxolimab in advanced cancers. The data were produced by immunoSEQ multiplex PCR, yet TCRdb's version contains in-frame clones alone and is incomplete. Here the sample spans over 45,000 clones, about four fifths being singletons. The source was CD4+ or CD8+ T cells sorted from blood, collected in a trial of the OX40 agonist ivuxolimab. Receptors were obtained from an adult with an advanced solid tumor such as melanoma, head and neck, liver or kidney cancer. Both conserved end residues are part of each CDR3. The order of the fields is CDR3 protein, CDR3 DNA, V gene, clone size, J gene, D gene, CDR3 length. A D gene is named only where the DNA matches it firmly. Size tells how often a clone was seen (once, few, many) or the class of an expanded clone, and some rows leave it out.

CASIQDNRANYGYTF,TGTGCCAGCATCCAAGATAACAGGGCTAACTATGGCTACACCTTC,TRBV2,once,TRBJ1-2,-,15
CASSSGDGKSETQYF,TGTGCCAGCAGCTCCGGGGACGGGAAATCGGAGACCCAGTACTTC,TRBV7-9,once,TRBJ2-5,-,15
CASSQDQGVGGYTF,TGCGCCAGCAGCCAAGATCAAGGGGTGGGTGGCTACACCTTC,TRBV4-1,few,TRBJ1-2,-,14
CASSLAAGDTGELFF,TGTGCCAGCAGCTTAGCGGCGGGTGACACCGGGGAGCTGTTTTTT,TRBV7-9,-,TRBJ2-2,-,15
CASGLAGTVSPLHF,TGTGCTAGTGGTTTGGCCGGGACAGTTTCACCCCTCCACTTT,TRBV12-5,-,TRBJ1-6,TRBD1,14
CASSLQLGGTYEQYF,TGTGCCAGCAGCTTACAGTTGGGAGGCACCTACGAGCAGTACTTC,TRBV11-2,once,TRBJ2-7,-,15
CASRDSALSNQPQHF,TGTGCCAGTAGGGACAGCGCACTTAGCAATCAGCCCCAGCATTTT,TRBV19,-,TRBJ1-5,-,15
CASSVGTGATNEKLFF,TGTGCCAGCAGCGTCGGGACAGGAGCAACTAATGAAAAACTGTTTTTT,TRBV9,-,TRBJ1-4,TRBD1,16
CATYRRGVHVGGQGMAF,TGTGCCACCTACCGGCGGGGCGTACACGTCGGGGGACAGGGGATGGCCTTC,TRBV28,few,TRBJ1-2,TRBD1,17
CASSQDLRANTGELFF,TGCGCCAGCAGCCAAGATCTCAGGGCGAACACCGGGGAGCTGTTTTTT,TRBV4-3,-,TRBJ2-2,-,16